This T cell receptor beta chain was retrieved from a study of blood T cell repertoires in COVID-19. About the study: Material from acute and convalescent COVID-19 was sourced from the United States, Italy and Spain. The cDNA or gDNA used as material had been derived from T cells, B-cell-depleted T cells, or PBMCs.

Looked up from germline, CDR1 is MNHNS and CDR2 is SASEGT. Trimming took off 3 bases at V and 6 bases at J, with 20 bases between the two ends. The CDR3 sequence is 16 residues long. The method was immunoSEQ multiplex PCR; TCRdb's version includes in-frame clones alone and lacks a portion of them. The table records some 190,000 clones, about 80% of them present only once. V gene TRBV6-1 combines with J gene TRBJ1-2; D is possibly TRBD1 (6 bases). Sequenced sample: peripheral blood. This clonotype was obtained from a woman aged 55-69 years with COVID-19, enrolled during active disease. CDR3 loop: CASSDDPTGRGDGYTF. The CDR3 DNA reads TGTGCCAGCAGTGATGATCCGACAGGTAGAGGGGATGGCTACACCTTC.